A selection of T cell receptor beta chains follows, all from one sample in a study of shared clonotypes between healthy human individuals. Assay: immunoSEQ multiplex PCR; the TCRdb copy retains only in-frame clones and omits some. The table lists a few million clones, more than 80% of them singletons. The sequencing input was naive CD4+ T cells from PBMCs. The receptors were sampled from a man younger than 35 in good health. Some clones in this sample may be carry-over from other donors' samples. The CDR3 runs from the conserved cysteine through the conserved F or W. A D gene is named only where the DNA matches it firmly. Not all rows give a size; the values are once, few, many and, for expanded clones, a class.

d_gene	abundance	v_gene	j_gene	len	CDR3aa	CDR3nt
TRBD2	NA	TRBV28	TRBJ2-1	15	CATREDSNSYNEQFF	TGTGCCACACGGGAGGACTCGAACTCCTACAATGAGCAGTTCTTC
NA	NA	TRBV27	TRBJ1-2	13	CASRTSGWRGYTF	TGTGCCAGCAGGACCTCAGGGTGGCGTGGCTACACCTTC
NA	NA	TRBV4-1	TRBJ2-1	13	CASSQVLYNEQFF	TGCGCCAGCAGCCAAGTACTATACAATGAGCAGTTCTTC
NA	NA	TRBV19	TRBJ1-1	13	CASSMSTNTEAFF	TGTGCCAGTAGTATGTCCACGAACACTGAAGCTTTCTTT
TRBD2	NA	TRBV7-9	TRBJ2-1	15	CASGTSGRARNEQFF	TGTGCCAGCGGAACTAGCGGGAGGGCCCGCAATGAGCAGTTCTTC
NA	NA	TRBV27	TRBJ1-2	15	CASSLFAALGYGYTF	TGTGCCAGCAGTTTATTCGCGGCGCTGGGCTATGGCTACACCTTC
TRBD2	NA	TRBV9	TRBJ2-2	16	CASSVDVSGSTGELFF	TGTGCCAGCAGCGTAGATGTTAGCGGGTCCACCGGGGAGCTGTTTTTT
TRBD2	NA	TRBV30	TRBJ2-1	15	CAWSYGLAGNNEQFF	TGTGCCTGGAGTTACGGGCTAGCGGGTAACAATGAGCAGTTCTTC
TRBD2	NA	TRBV18	TRBJ2-3	15	CASSQLAGGSDTQYF	TGTGCCAGCTCACAACTAGCGGGAGGCTCAGATACGCAGTATTTT
NA	few	TRBV19	TRBJ1-1	11	CASRSISEAFF	TGTGCCAGCCGGTCTATCTCCGAAGCTTTCTTT
NA	NA	TRBV6-5	TRBJ2-1	15	CASSYATGGVNEQFF	TGTGCCAGCAGTTACGCCACAGGGGGGGTCAATGAGCAGTTCTTC
TRBD1	NA	TRBV5-4	TRBJ1-1	13	CASSADRATEAFF	TGTGCCAGCAGCGCCGACAGGGCCACTGAAGCTTTCTTT
NA	NA	TRBV7-6	TRBJ2-7	14	CASSLERSSYEQYF	TGTGCCAGCAGCCTTGAGAGGAGCTCCTACGAGCAGTACTTC
NA	NA	TRBV12-5	TRBJ1-1	16	CASGRTSTPPDTEAFF	TGTGCTAGTGGTCGTACCTCAACCCCACCTGACACTGAAGCTTTCTTT
NA	NA	TRBV7-8	TRBJ2-7	13	CASSLNGNYEQYF	TGTGCCAGCAGCTTAAACGGGAACTACGAGCAGTACTTC
NA	NA	TRBV6-4	TRBJ1-4	14	CASRVAGANEKLFF	TGTGCCAGCAGAGTGGCAGGAGCGAATGAAAAACTGTTTTTT
NA	NA	TRBV18	TRBJ1-1	16	CASSPRRPDGHTEAFF	TGTGCCAGCTCACCACGGAGGCCGGACGGGCACACTGAAGCTTTCTTT
TRBD1	NA	TRBV28	TRBJ1-2	14	CASSLGQGSDGYTF	TGTGCCAGCAGTCTAGGACAGGGTTCGGATGGCTACACCTTC
NA	NA	TRBV7-8	TRBJ2-7	15	CASSLYLTSGYEQYF	TGTGCCAGCAGCTTGTACCTAACATCGGGCTACGAGCAGTACTTC
TRBD2	NA	TRBV10-2	TRBJ2-7	14	CASSGTSGEYEQYF	TGCGCCAGCAGTGGGACTAGCGGAGAGTACGAGCAGTACTTC
TRBD1	NA	TRBV6-1	TRBJ2-7	13	CASSLRDRDEQYF	TGTGCCAGCAGTCTCCGGGACAGGGACGAGCAGTACTTC
NA	NA	TRBV4-1	TRBJ2-6	16	CASSPNPLPGANVLTF	TGCGCCAGCAGCCCAAATCCGCTACCTGGGGCCAACGTCCTGACTTTC
NA	NA	TRBV21-1	TRBJ1-1	15	CASYPNRYLNTEAFF	TGTGCCAGCTACCCAAATCGATACTTGAACACTGAAGCTTTCTTT
NA	NA	TRBV7-2	TRBJ1-5	15	CASSFFVQGIQPQHF	TGTGCCAGCAGCTTCTTTGTGCAGGGAATTCAGCCCCAGCATTTT
NA	NA	TRBV11-2	TRBJ1-4	14	CASSRPGAGEKLFF	TGTGCCAGCAGCCGCCCGGGGGCCGGGGAAAAACTGTTTTTT
TRBD2	NA	TRBV5-1	TRBJ2-1	13	CASSATSGNEQFF	TGCGCCAGCAGCGCTACTAGCGGGAATGAGCAGTTCTTC
NA	NA	TRBV6-5	TRBJ2-7	15	CASRYDMGQGGEQYF	TGTGCCAGCAGGTACGACATGGGCCAGGGGGGCGAGCAGTACTTC
NA	NA	TRBV14	TRBJ2-7	16	CASSQGGRSRPYGQYF	TGTGCCAGCAGCCAAGGGGGTCGCTCCCGCCCCTACGGGCAGTACTTC
NA	NA	TRBV4-2	TRBJ2-7	15	CASSQESGHIYEQYF	TGTGCCAGCAGCCAAGAGTCCGGACACATCTACGAGCAGTACTTC
NA	NA	TRBV28	TRBJ1-4	13	CASSLLNGEKLFF	TGTGCCAGCAGTTTATTGAATGGTGAAAAACTGTTTTTT
TRBD2	NA	TRBV5-1	TRBJ2-1	15	CATRLGAGEGNEQFF	TGCGCCACTCGATTAGGAGCGGGAGAGGGCAATGAGCAGTTCTTC
NA	NA	TRBV28	TRBJ1-1	14	CASSLGREGTEAFF	TGTGCCAGCAGTTTAGGCAGGGAAGGAACTGAAGCTTTCTTT
NA	NA	TRBV7-6	TRBJ2-7	12	CASSGSGYEQYF	TGTGCCAGCAGCGGTAGCGGTTACGAGCAGTACTTC
NA	NA	TRBV19	TRBJ2-7	14	CASSIEGRLYEQYF	TGTGCCAGTAGTATAGAGGGCAGACTCTACGAGCAGTACTTC
TRBD2	NA	TRBV20-1	TRBJ2-5	11	CSARGPGGAHF	TGCAGTGCTAGAGGGCCGGGGGGAGCCCACTTC
NA	NA	TRBV5-1	TRBJ2-5	15	CASSLLAGPQETQYF	TGCGCCAGCAGCTTGTTAGCAGGGCCCCAAGAGACCCAGTACTTC
NA	few	TRBV28	TRBJ1-1	14	CASSLSTGYTEAFF	TGTGCCAGCAGTTTATCAACAGGGTACACTGAAGCTTTCTTT
NA	NA	TRBV6-6	TRBJ2-3	13	CASGTPSTDTQYF	TGTGCCAGTGGGACCCCCAGCACAGATACGCAGTATTTT
NA	NA	TRBV18	TRBJ1-1	15	CASSPLAEMNTEAFF	TGTGCCAGCTCACCATTGGCAGAGATGAACACTGAAGCTTTCTTT
NA	few	TRBV7-3	TRBJ1-1	14	CASSRTGRNTEAFF	TGTGCCAGCAGCAGAACAGGGAGGAACACTGAAGCTTTCTTT